The clone carrying this TCR beta chain was picked up many times. TCR beta CDR3 sequences were amplified from RNA transcripts. The study used the HTBI primer set for a first-round RT-PCR of the TCR CDR3. TCRdb reanalysed the multiplex PCR reads using MiXCR and keeps one entry per CDR3 protein. This table has a few hundred thousand distinct CDR3 sequences, approximately 14% appearing once. Germline lookup yields CDR1 GTSNPN and CDR2 SVGIG (reference sequence). The CDR3 has 14 residues. J was trimmed by 5 bases and V by 2 bases; bases with no gene match: 2. These data belong to a study of T cells in Graves' hyperthyroidism and ophthalmopathy.

Sequenced sample: blood. This chain connects TRBV30 to TRBJ2-1, with 11 bases that match TRBD2. The receptor's source is a woman between 18 and 29 years old with Graves' hyperthyroidism. CDR3 in DNA: TGTGCCTGGAGTAAGGGACTAGCGGACAATGAGCAGTTCTTC. As protein: CAWSKGLADNEQFF.